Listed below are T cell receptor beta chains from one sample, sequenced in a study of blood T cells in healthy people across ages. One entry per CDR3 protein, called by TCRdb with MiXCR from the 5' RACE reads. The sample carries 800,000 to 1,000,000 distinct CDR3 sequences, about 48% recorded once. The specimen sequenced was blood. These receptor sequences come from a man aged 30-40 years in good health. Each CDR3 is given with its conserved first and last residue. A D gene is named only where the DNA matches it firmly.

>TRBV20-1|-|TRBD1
CSARGGQGRSEQYF
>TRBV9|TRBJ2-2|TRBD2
CASSKGTSGNTGELFF
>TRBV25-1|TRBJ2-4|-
CASSIPPKNIQYF
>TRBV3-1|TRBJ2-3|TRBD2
CASSQGLAADTQYF
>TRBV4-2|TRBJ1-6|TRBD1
CASSQVAGQGDSPLHF
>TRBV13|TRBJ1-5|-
CASSLGGFGGSYQPQHF
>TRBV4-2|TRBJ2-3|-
CASVSRLDVTDTQYF
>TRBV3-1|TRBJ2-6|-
CASSPTTVSGANVLTF
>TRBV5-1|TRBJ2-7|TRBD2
CASTQTSGGSYEQYF
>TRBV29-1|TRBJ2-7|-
CSALGEGLREQYF
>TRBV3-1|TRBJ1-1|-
CASSQDVGDTEAFF
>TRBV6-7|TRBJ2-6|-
CASSYSYTGPSGANVLTF
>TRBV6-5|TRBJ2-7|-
CASSDRNRVEQYF
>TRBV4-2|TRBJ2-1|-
CASSQDGTSPYNEQFF
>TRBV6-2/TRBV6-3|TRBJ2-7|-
CASSYPSSYEQYF
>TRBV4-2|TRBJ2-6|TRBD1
CASSQADRGNGANVLTF
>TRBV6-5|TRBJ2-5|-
CASSDSFRGEQYF
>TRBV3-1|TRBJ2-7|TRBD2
CASSQDGGGGFEQYF
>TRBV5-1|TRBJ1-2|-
CASKKEDKYYGYTF
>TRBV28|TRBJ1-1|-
CASSNAGKAFF
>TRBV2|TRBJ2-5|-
CASSQPTGFRETQYF
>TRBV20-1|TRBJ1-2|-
CSASAPEGYTF
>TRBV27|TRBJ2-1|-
CASSLSSVSYNEQFF
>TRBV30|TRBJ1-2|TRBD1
CAWSQGAYGYTF
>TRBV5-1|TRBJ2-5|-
CASSLDLGAKETQYF
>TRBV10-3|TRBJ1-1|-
CAISEGAPPEAFF
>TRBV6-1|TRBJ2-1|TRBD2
CASSAELAGGRDEQFF
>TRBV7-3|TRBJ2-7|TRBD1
CASGTGGYEQYF
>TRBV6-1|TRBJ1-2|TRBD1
CASSLTGTGTNYGYTF
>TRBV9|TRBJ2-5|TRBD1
CASSAGDRPETQYF
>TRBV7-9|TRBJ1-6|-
CASRVDGRFSSYNSPLHF
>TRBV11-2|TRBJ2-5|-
CASSGEAGQETQYF
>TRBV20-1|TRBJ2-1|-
CSASPRTSYNEQFF
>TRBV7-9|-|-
CASSLMGPQGNEQYF
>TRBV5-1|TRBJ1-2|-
CASSLGTRDGYTF
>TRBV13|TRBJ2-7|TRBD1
CASSFKGQGTYEQYF
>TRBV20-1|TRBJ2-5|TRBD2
CSVHPLAGENQETQYF
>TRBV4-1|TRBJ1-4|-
CASSQDGREEFF
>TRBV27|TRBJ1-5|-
CASSLGRVSNQPQHF
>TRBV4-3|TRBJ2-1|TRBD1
CASSQSDRGHNEQFF
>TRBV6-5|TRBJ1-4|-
CASSYSTWQGMGFNEKLFF
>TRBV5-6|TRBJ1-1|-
CASSPRIRTGTEAFF
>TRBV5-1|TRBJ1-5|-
CASSLGTDVDQPQHF
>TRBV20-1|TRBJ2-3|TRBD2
CSATGRGGAGDTQYF
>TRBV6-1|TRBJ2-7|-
CASSERIGLSYEQYF
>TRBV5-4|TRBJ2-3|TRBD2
CASSSRGGRTDTQYF
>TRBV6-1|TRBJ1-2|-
CASSRYREFLSLMVGYTF
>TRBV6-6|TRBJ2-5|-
CASSYSATDQETQYF
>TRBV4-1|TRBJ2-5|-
CASSQGSGPEETQYF
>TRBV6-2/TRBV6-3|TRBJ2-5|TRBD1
CATEDRGLETQYF
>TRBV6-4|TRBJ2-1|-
CASSFDPVTYNEQFF
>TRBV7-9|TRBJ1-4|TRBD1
CASSSGTGTPTNEKLFF
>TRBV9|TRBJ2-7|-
CASSVGLSGPYEQYF
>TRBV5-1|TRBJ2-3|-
CASRPEGGTDTQYF
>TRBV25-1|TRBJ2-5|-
CASSESRLWEQYF